This T cell receptor beta chain was captured by sequencing in a study of blood T cell repertoires in COVID-19. This clone was counted between two and nine times. This CDR3 region has 17 residues. V trimming: 4 bases; J trimming: 3 bases; junction bases outside the gene matches: 6. Looked up from germline, CDR1 is LGHDT and CDR2 is YNNKEL (reference sequence). Profiling relied on immunoSEQ multiplex PCR, and the TCRdb table lists in-frame clones only, not all of them. Of 230,000 or so clones listed, 83% are singletons. The clonotype was recovered from a middle-aged man with active or convalescent COVID-19. V gene TRBV3-1 (or the pseudogene TRBV3-2) combines with J gene TRBJ2-2; 12 bases fit TRBD2. The sequenced sample consisted of peripheral blood. The CDR3 coding sequence is TGTGCCAGCAGCCCAGGACTAGCGGGGTCCTACACCGGGGAGCTGTTTTTT. This translates into CASSPGLAGSYTGELFF.